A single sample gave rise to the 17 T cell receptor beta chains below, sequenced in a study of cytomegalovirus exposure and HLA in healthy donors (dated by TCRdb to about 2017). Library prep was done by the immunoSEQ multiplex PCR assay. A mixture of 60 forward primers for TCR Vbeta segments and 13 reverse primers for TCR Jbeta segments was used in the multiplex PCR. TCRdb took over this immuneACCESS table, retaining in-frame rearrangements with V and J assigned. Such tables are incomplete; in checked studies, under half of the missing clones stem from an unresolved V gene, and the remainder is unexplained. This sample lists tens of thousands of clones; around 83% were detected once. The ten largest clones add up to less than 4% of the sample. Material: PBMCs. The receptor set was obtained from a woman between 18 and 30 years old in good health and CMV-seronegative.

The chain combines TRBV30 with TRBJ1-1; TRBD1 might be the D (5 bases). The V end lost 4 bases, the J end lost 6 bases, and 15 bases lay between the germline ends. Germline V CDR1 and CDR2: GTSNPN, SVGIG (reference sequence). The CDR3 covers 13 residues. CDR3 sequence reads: CAWTGVRGAEAFF. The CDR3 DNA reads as TGTGCCTGGACGGGGGTGAGGGGTGCTGAAGCTTTCTTT.

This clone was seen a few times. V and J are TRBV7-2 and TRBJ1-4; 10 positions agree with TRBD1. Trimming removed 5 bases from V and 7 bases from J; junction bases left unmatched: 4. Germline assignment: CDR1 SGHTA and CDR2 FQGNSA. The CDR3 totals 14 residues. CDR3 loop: CASSVRTGGEKLFF. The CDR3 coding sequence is TGTGCCAGCAGCGTTCGGACAGGGGGTGAAAAACTGTTTTTT.

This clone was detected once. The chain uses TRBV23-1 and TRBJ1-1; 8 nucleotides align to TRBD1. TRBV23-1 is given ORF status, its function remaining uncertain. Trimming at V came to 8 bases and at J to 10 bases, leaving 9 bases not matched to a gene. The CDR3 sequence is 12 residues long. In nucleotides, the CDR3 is TGCGCCAGCCACACCTACGACAGGGGAGCTTTCTTT. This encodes CASHTYDRGAFF.

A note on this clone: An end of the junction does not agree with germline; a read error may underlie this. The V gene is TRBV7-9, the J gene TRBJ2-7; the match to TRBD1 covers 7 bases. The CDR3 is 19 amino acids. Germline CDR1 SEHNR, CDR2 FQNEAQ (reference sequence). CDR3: CSSSFPAHNRDRTPYEQYF. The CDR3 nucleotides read TGTTCCAGCAGCTTTCCCGCACACAATCGGGACAGAACACCCTACGAGCAGTACTTC.

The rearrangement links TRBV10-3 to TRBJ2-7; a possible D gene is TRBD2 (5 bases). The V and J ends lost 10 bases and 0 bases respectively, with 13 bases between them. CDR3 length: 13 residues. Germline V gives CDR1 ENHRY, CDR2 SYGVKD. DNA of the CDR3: TGTGCCACGGATGAGGGTGGCTCCTACGAGCAGTACTTC. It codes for CATDEGGSYEQYF.

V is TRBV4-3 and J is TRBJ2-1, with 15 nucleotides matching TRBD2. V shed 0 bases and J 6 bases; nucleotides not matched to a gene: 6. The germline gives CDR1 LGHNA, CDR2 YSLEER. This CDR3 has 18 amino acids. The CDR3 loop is CASSQEPGLAGGVNEQFF. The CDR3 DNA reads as TGCGCCAGCAGCCAAGAACCGGGACTAGCGGGGGGAGTCAATGAGCAGTTCTTC.

CDR3 residues: CASSTAGGEQYF. The CDR3 DNA follows: TGTGCCAGCAGTACAGCGGGAGGTGAGCAGTACTTC. The chain combines TRBV27 with TRBJ2-7; 9 bases are a match to TRBD2. V shed 5 bases, J shed 7 bases, and the junction held 3 bases outside the gene matches. CDR3 length: 12 amino acids. Looked up from germline, CDR1 is MNHEY and CDR2 is SMNVEV (reference sequence).

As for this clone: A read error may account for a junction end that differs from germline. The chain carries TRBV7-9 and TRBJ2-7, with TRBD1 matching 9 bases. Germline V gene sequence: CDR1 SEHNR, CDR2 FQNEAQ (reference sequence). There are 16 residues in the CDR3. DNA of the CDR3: TGTTCCAGCAGACCCACCGGGACAGGGTTGTCCTACGAGCAGTACTTC. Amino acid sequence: CSSRPTGTGLSYEQYF.

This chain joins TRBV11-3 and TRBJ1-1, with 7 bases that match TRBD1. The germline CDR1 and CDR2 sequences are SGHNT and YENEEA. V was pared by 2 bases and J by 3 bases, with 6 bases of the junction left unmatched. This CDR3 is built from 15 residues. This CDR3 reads CASSLSCRGYTEAFF. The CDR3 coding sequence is TGTGCCAGCAGCTTAAGTTGCAGGGGGTACACTGAAGCTTTCTTT.

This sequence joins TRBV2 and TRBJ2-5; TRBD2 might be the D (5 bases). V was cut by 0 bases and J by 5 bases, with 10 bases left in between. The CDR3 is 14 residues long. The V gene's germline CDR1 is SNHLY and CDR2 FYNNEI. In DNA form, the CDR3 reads TGTGCCAGCAGTGAAGCGAGGGAAGGCGAGACCCAGTACTTC. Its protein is CASSEAREGETQYF.

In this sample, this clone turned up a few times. The CDR3 here is CATSTTRDTKNIQYF. DNA of the CDR3: TGTGCCACATCGACAACGAGGGATACCAAAAACATTCAGTACTTC. V is TRBV2 and J is TRBJ2-4; D possibly corresponds to TRBD2 (5 bases). This CDR3 region has 15 residues. Germline V CDR1 and CDR2: SNHLY, FYNNEI. V gave up 10 bases and J gave up 2 bases, with 18 bases separating them.

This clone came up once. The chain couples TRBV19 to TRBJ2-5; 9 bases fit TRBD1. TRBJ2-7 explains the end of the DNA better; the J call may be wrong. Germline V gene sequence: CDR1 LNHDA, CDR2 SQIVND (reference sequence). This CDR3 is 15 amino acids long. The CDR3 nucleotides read TGTGCCAGTAGTCCTCCCGGGACAGGGCGACCCGAGCAGTACTTC. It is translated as CASSPPGTGRPEQYF.

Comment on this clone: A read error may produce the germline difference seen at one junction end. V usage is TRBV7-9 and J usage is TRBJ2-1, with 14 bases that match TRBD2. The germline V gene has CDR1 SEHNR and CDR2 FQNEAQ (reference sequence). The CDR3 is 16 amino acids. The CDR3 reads CASSAPGLAGVDEQLF. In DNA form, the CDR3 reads TGTGCCAGCAGCGCTCCGGGACTAGCGGGAGTTGATGAGCAGCTCTTC.

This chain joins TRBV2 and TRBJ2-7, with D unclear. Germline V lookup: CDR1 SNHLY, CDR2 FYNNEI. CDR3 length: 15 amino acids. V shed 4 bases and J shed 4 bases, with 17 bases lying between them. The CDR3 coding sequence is TGTGCCAGCAGTGTCCAGACTTTCAAGGTTTACGAGCAGTACTTC. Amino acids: CASSVQTFKVYEQYF.

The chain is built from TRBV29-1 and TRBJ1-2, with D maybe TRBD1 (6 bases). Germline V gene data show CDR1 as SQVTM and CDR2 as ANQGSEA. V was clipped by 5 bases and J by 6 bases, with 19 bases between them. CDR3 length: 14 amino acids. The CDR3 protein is CSVLGSTGSHGYTF. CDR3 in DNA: TGCAGCGTTCTGGGTTCGACAGGTTCGCATGGCTACACCTTC.

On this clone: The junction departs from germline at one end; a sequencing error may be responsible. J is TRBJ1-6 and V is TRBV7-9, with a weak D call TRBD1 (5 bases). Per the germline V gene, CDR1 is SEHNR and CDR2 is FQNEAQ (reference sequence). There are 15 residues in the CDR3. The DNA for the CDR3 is TGTGCCAGCAGCTTAGCGGCAGGGCCTACTCCACCCCTCAACTTT. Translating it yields CASSLAAGPTPPLNF.

The CDR3 protein is CAWSVGRETQYF. The CDR3 coding sequence is TGTGCCTGGAGTGTTGGGAGGGAGACCCAGTACTTC. V usage is TRBV30 and J usage is TRBJ2-5, with TRBD2 as a possible D gene (6 bases). CDR3 size: 12 residues. Germline CDR1 is GTSNPN and CDR2 is SVGIG (reference sequence). The V gene lost 0 bases and the J gene lost 5 bases, with 7 bases spanning the gap. Full variable domain (remainder filled in from reference TRBV30 and TRBJ2-5): SQTIHQWPATLVQPVGSPLSLECTVEGTSNPNLYWYRQAAGRGLQLLFYSVGIGQISSEVPQNLSASRPQDRQFILSSKKLLLSDSGFYLCAWSVGRETQYFGPGTRLLVL.